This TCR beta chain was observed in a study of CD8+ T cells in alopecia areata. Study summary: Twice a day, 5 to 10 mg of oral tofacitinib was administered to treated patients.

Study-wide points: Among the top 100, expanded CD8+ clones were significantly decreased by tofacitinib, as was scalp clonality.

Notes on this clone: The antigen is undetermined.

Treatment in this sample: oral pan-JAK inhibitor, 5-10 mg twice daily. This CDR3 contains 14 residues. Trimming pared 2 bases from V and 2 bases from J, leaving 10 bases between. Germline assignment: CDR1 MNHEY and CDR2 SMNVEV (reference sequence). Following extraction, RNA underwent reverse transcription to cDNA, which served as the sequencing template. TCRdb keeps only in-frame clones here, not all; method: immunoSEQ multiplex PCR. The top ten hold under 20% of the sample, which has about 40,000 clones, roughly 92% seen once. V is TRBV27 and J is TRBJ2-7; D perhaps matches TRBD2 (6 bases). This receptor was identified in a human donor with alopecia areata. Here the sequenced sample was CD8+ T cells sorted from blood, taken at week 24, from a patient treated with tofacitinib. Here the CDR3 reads CASSLIGGTYEQYF. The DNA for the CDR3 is TGTGCCAGCAGTTTAATTGGGGGGACCTACGAGCAGTACTTC.